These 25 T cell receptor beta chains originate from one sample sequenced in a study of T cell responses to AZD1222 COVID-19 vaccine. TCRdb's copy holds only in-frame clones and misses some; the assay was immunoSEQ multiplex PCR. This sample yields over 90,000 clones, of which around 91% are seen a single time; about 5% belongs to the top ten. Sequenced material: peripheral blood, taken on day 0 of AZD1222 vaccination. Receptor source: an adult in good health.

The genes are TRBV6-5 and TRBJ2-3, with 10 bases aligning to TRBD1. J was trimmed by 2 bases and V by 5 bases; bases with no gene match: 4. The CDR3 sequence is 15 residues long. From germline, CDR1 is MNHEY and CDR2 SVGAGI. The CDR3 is CASSTRQGATDTQYF. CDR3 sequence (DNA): TGTGCCAGCAGTACCCGACAGGGGGCCACAGATACGCAGTATTTT.

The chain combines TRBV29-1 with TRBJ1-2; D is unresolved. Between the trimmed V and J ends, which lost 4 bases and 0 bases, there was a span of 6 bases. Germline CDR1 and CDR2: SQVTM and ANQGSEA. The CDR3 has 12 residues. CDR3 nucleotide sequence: TGCAGCGTTGGAAATACTAACTATGGCTACACCTTC. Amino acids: CSVGNTNYGYTF.

The CDR3 region is CASSLVQGTTEAFF. The CDR3 coding sequence is TGTGCCAGCAGCTTAGTCCAGGGGACTACTGAAGCTTTCTTT. V and J are TRBV7-6 and TRBJ1-1, with D perhaps matching TRBD1 (6 bases). The CDR3 consists of 14 residues. Germline values: CDR1 SGHVS, CDR2 FNYEAQ. The V and J ends lost 1 base and 5 bases respectively, with 11 bases between them.

DNA of the CDR3: TGTGCCAGCAGCCTGACCTACTCTGGAAACACCATATATTTT. It is translated as CASSLTYSGNTIYF. The chain recombines TRBV7-2 with TRBJ1-3; D not certain. The CDR3 runs to 14 residues. Germline CDR1 reads SGHTA; CDR2 reads FQGNSA. The V end was cut by 5 bases, the J end by 0 bases, with 8 bases between.

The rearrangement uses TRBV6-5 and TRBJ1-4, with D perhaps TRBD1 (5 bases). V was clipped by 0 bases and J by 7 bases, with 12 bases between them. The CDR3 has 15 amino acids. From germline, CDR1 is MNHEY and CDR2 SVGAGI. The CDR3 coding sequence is TGTGCCAGCAGTTACTCGATATACGGGGGTGAAAAACTGTTTTTT. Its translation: CASSYSIYGGEKLFF.

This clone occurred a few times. The CDR3 nucleotides are TGCGCCAGCAGACTAGATAGCACAGATACGCAGTATTTT. The encoded protein is CASRLDSTDTQYF. The chain has TRBV5-1 and TRBJ2-3; D might be TRBD2 (5 bases). The germline V gene encodes CDR1 SGHRS and CDR2 YFSETQ. V was clipped by 5 bases and J by 0 bases, with 7 bases between them. The CDR3 is 13 residues long. The whole variable domain, filled in from reference TRBV5-1 and TRBJ2-3, reads KAGVTQTPRYLIKTRGQQVTLSCSPISGHRSVSWYQQTPGQGLQFLFEYFSETQRNKGNFPGRFSGRQFSNSRSEMNVSTLELGDSALYLCASRLDSTDTQYFGPGTRLTVL.

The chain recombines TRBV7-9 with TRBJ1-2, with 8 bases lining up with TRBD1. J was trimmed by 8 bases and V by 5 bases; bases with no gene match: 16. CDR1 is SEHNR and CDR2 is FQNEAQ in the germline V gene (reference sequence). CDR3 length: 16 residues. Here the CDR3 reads CASSVQQGQAPIGYTF. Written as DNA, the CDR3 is TGTGCCAGCAGCGTACAACAGGGACAGGCGCCTATCGGCTACACCTTC.

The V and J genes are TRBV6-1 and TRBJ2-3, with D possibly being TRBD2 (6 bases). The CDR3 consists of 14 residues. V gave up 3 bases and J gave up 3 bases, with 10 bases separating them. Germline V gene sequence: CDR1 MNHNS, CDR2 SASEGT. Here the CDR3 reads CASSDGEVTDTQYF. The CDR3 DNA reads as TGTGCCAGCAGTGATGGGGAGGTGACAGATACGCAGTATTTT.

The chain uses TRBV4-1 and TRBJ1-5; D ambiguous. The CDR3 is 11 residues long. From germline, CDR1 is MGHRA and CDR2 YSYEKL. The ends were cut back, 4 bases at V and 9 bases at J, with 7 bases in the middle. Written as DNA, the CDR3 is TGCGCCAGCAGCCTCAGACCGCCCCAGCATTTT. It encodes CASSLRPPQHF.

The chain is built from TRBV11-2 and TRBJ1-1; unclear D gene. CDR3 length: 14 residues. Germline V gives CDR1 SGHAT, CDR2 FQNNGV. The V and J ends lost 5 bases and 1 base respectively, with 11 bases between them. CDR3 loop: CASSLPMRNTEAFF. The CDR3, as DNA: TGTGCCAGCAGCCTCCCAATGAGGAACACTGAAGCTTTCTTT.

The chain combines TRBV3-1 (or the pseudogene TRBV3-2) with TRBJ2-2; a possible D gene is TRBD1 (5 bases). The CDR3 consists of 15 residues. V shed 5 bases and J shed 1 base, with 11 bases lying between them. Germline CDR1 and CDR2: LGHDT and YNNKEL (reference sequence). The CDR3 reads CASSFGHRNTGELFF. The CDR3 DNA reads TGTGCCAGCAGCTTCGGACACCGGAACACCGGGGAGCTGTTTTTT.

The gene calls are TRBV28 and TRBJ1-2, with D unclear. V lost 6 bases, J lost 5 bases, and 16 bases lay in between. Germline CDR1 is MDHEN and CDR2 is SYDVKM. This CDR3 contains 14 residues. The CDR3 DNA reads TGTGCCAGCAGCCCCATCCAGCCCCTTTATGGCTACACCTTC. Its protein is CASSPIQPLYGYTF.

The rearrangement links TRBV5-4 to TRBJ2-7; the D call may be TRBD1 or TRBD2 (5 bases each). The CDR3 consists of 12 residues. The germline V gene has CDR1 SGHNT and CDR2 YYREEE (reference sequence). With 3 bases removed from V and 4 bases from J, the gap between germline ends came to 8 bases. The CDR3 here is CASSSRGYEQYF. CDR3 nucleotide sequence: TGTGCCAGCAGCTCGAGGGGTTACGAGCAGTACTTC.

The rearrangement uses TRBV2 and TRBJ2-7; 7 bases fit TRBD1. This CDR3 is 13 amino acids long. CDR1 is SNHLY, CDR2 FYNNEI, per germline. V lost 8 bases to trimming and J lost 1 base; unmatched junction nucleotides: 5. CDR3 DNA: TGTGCCAGCCAGGGACAGTCTTCCTACGAGCAGTACTTC. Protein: CASQGQSSYEQYF.

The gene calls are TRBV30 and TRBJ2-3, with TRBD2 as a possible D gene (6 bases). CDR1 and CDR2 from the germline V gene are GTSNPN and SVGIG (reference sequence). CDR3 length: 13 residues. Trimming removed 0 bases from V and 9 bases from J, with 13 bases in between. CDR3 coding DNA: TGTGCCTGGAGTGTAAGTAGTGGGAGGACGCAGTATTTT. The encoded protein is CAWSVSSGRTQYF.

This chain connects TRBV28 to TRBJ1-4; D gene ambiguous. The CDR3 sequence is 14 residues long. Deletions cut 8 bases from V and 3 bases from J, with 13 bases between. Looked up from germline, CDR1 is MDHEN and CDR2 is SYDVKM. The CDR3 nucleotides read TGTGCCAGCTCCTCTGGAGCATCTAATGAAAAACTGTTTTTT. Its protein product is CASSSGASNEKLFF.

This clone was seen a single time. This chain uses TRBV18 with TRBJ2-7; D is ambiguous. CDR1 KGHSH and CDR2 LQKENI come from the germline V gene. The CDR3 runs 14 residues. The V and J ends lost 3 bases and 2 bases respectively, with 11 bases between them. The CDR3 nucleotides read TGTGCCAGCTCACCGTCCGTTCAGCCCTACGAGCAGTACTTC. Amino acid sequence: CASSPSVQPYEQYF.

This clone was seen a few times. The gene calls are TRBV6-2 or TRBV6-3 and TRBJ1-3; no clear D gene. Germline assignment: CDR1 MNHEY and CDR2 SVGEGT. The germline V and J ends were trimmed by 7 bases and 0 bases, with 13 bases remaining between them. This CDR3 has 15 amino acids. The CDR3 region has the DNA TGTGCCAGCACCCCGATCGCGTACTCTGGAAACACCATATATTTT. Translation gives CASTPIAYSGNTIYF.

CDR3 DNA sequence: TGTGCCAGCAGCCTGGACAGGGTAAACTCACCCCTCCACTTT. Translation: CASSLDRVNSPLHF. This chain joins TRBV7-8 and TRBJ1-6; 8 nucleotides match TRBD1. Germline values: CDR1 SGHVS, CDR2 FQNEAQ. CDR3 length: 14 amino acids. V shed 5 bases, J shed 10 bases, and the junction held 7 bases outside the gene matches. The variable domain in full, with the rest retrieved from reference TRBV7-8 and TRBJ1-6, is GAGVSQSPRYKVAKRGQDVALRCDPISGHVSLFWYQQALGQGPEFLTYFQNEAQLDKSGLPSDRFFAERPEGSVSTLKIQRTQQEDSAVYLCASSLDRVNSPLHFGNGTRLTVT.

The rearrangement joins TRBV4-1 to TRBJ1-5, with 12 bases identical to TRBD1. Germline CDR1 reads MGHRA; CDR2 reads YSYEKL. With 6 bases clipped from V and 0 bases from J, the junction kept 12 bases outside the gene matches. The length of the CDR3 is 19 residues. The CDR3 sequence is CASRTPGQGARISNQPQHF. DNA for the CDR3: TGCGCCAGCAGAACTCCGGGACAGGGGGCGCGAATTAGCAATCAGCCCCAGCATTTT.

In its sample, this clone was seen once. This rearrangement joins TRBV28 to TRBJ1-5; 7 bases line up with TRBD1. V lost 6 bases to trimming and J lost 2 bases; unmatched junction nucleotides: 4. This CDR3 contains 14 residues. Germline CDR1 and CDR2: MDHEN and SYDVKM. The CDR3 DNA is TGTGCCAGCAGGGTAACAGGGGGCAATCAGCCCCAGCATTTT. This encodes CASRVTGGNQPQHF.

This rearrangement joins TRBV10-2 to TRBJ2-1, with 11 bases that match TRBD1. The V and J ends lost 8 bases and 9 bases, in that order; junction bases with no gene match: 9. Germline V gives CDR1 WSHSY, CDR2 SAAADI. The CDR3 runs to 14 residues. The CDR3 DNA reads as TGCGCCAGCCGAGGACAGGGGGCGCGGGGTGAGCAGTTCTTC. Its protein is CASRGQGARGEQFF.

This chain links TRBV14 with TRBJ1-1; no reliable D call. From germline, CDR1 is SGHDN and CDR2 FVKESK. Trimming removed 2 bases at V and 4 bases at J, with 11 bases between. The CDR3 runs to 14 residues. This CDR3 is CASSQQTSATEAFF. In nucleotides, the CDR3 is TGTGCCAGCAGCCAACAAACCTCGGCCACTGAAGCTTTCTTT.

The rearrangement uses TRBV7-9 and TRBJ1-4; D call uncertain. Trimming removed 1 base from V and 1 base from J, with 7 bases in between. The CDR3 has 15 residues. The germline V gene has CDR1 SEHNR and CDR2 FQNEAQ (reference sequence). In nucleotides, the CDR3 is TGTGCCAGCAGCTTAGGCAGACAAACTAATGAAAAACTGTTTTTT. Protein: CASSLGRQTNEKLFF.

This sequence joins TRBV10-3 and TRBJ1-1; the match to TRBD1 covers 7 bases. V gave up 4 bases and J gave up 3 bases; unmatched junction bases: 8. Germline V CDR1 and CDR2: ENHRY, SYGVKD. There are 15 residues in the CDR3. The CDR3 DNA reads TGTGCCATCAGTGGGGTTGGGACAGTACACACTGAAGCTTTCTTT. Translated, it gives CAISGVGTVHTEAFF.